This TCR beta chain came from a study of shared clonotypes between healthy human individuals. Regarding the study as a whole: Sample collection involved blood only; tissue repertoires are likely different. The four-donor shared clonotypes exceeded non-shared clonotypes in generation probability, with non-shared ones scoring lower.

Clones were sequenced by immunoSEQ multiplex PCR, and TCRdb holds only the in-frame ones, with some missing. There are 2 million to 3 million clones in the sample; more than 80% occur only once, and 0.13% to 0.15% lies in the top ten. Remarks on this clone: The antigen is not known. Other DNA sequences of this sample code for an identical CDR3.

CDR1 and CDR2 (germline): SGDLS, YYNGEE. The CDR3 is 14 residues long. Unmatched junction bases numbered 3, after V lost 2 bases and J lost 6 bases. The chain employs TRBV9 and TRBJ1-5; 9 positions match TRBD1. The source is a man aged 18 to 30 in good health. Source material: naive CD4+ T cells sorted from blood. The subset here: CD45RA+ positively selected. The CDR3 protein is CASSVGQGGQPQHF. CDR3 in DNA: TGTGCCAGCAGCGTGGGACAGGGAGGTCAGCCCCAGCATTTT.